This T cell receptor beta chain was retrieved from a study of human T cells and chemical hapten exposure. MiXCR was run by TCRdb on the RACE reads, yielding one entry per CDR3 protein. The table has about 84,000 distinct CDR3 sequences, 10% to 13% seen once; the top ten hold roughly 3.7%. This clonotype was observed many times. Its antigen is undetermined. Findings and caveats of the study: With regard to DPC sensitization, TCRs above 1 in 1000 frequency did not change. Compared with pre-sensitization or healthy control sets, expanded TCRs clustered more.

Time point of the sample: patch test 3, about 24 weeks after DPC sensitization. Treatment specified: therapeutic diphenylcyclopropenone sensitization with weekly scalp DPC. Blood collection took place prior to placing each patch test. Blood, whole and unfractionated, served as the source for total RNA extraction. Germline V gene lookup returns CDR1 SQVTM and CDR2 ANQGSEA. Trimming shortened V by 3 bases and J by 3 bases, and 17 bases separated the two germline ends. The CDR3 covers 15 residues. This clonotype was sampled from a woman aged 45-65 years with alopecia areata. Some clones in this sample may be carry-over from other donors' samples. Sample: whole blood, taken in connection with sensitization to the hapten diphenylcyclopropenone (DPC). The J gene is TRBJ2-5, the V gene TRBV29-1, with a possible D match to TRBD2 (5 bases). The CDR3 nucleotides read TGCAGCGTTGATGGTTCCTCGGTCGGGGAAGAGACCCAGTACTTC. Translated, it gives CSVDGSSVGEETQYF.